Listed below are T cell receptor beta chains from one sample, sequenced in a study of OX40 agonist ivuxolimab in advanced cancers. Sequenced by immunoSEQ multiplex PCR; TCRdb stores in-frame clones only, minus some. The profile shows tens of thousands of clones, 80% to 90% of them singletons. Material: CD4+ or CD8+ T cells sorted from blood, obtained in a trial of the OX40 agonist ivuxolimab. These receptors all come from an adult with an advanced solid tumor such as melanoma, head and neck, liver or kidney cancer. The CDR3 runs from the conserved cysteine through the conserved F or W. The order of the fields is clone size, D gene, V gene, J gene, CDR3 protein, CDR3 DNA. The D gene is left open where the match is weak. Clone size is shown for a subset of rows, as once, few, many or a class of expanded clone.

>once|-|TRBV7-9|TRBJ2-7
CASSLGLLKTYEQYF
TGTGCCAGCAGCCTCGGTCTTTTAAAAACCTACGAGCAGTACTTC
>once|-|TRBV5-6|TRBJ1-1
CASSWGLGRSDTEAFF
TGTGCCAGCAGCTGGGGATTGGGACGGAGCGACACTGAAGCTTTCTTT
>few|-|TRBV7-7|TRBJ2-7
CASSPSGAAGTQYF
TGTGCCAGCAGCCCGAGTGGGGCGGCAGGGACGCAGTACTTC
>-|-|TRBV6-5|TRBJ1-1
CASSYSVNTEAFF
TGTGCCAGCAGTTACTCGGTCAACACTGAAGCTTTCTTT
>-|TRBD1|TRBV6-5|TRBJ2-7
CASRRDRGTYEQYF
TGTGCCAGCAGACGGGACAGGGGAACCTACGAGCAGTACTTC
>-|TRBD2|TRBV16|TRBJ2-1
CASSQGSGREQFF
TGTGCCAGCAGCCAAGGGAGCGGGAGGGAGCAGTTCTTC
>-|-|TRBV5-1|TRBJ1-1
CASRRTGDNTEAFF
TGCGCCAGCAGAAGAACGGGGGACAACACTGAAGCTTTCTTT
>-|-|TRBV4-2|TRBJ1-6
CASSPDSSYNSPLHF
TGTGCCAGCAGCCCGGATAGCTCCTATAATTCACCCCTCCACTTT
>-|TRBD1|TRBV19|TRBJ1-4
CASRGTGSNEKLFF
TGTGCCAGTAGAGGGACAGGGTCCAATGAAAAACTGTTTTTT
>-|TRBD1|TRBV4-1|TRBJ1-1
CASSQRTGAWTEAFF
TGCGCCAGCAGCCAGAGAACAGGGGCATGGACTGAAGCTTTCTTT
>once|-|TRBV7-8|TRBJ2-7
CASSPLRTSSSYEQYF
TGTGCCAGCAGCCCCCTCAGGACGTCGAGCTCCTACGAGCAGTACTTC
>-|-|TRBV27|TRBJ1-5
CASSFGADGQPQHF
TGTGCCAGCAGCTTCGGGGCTGACGGTCAGCCCCAGCATTTT
>-|-|TRBV19|TRBJ1-1
CASSIGPGGNTEAFF
TGTGCCAGTAGTATAGGGCCGGGGGGGAACACTGAAGCTTTCTTT
>-|-|TRBV19|TRBJ2-2
CASSISGAGTGELFF
TGTGCCAGTAGTATCTCGGGGGCGGGCACCGGGGAGCTGTTTTTT
>-|TRBD2|TRBV7-6|TRBJ2-7
CASSLVPEAGAPYEQYF
TGTGCCAGCAGCTTAGTCCCCGAAGCGGGAGCCCCCTACGAGCAGTACTTC
>-|-|TRBV7-2|TRBJ2-7
CASSPLVWRDRDNEQYF
TGTGCCAGCAGCCCGTTAGTGTGGAGAGACCGGGACAACGAGCAGTACTTC
>-|-|TRBV9|TRBJ1-1
CASSDGGDGEAFF
TGTGCCAGCAGCGACGGGGGGGACGGCGAAGCTTTCTTT
>-|-|TRBV5-1|TRBJ2-7
CASSSTSISGEQYF
TGCGCCAGCAGCTCGACATCAATCTCAGGGGAGCAGTACTTC
>-|-|TRBV5-1|TRBJ2-2
CASSFGSGGELFF
TGCGCCAGCAGCTTTGGGTCAGGCGGGGAGCTGTTTTTT
>-|-|TRBV19|TRBJ1-5
CASSIRVTGSNQPQHF
TGTGCCAGTAGTATTAGGGTGACGGGTAGCAATCAGCCCCAGCATTTT
>-|-|TRBV7-2|TRBJ2-7
CASSSRRSLYEQYF
TGTGCCAGCAGCTCCAGGAGGTCCCTCTACGAGCAGTACTTC
>-|-|TRBV6-6|TRBJ1-1
CASSYSRGMNTEAFF
TGTGCCAGCAGTTACTCTAGGGGGATGAACACTGAAGCTTTCTTT
>-|TRBD1|TRBV2|TRBJ2-1
CASSVLGGAYNEQFF
TGTGCCAGCAGTGTCCTAGGGGGCGCCTACAATGAGCAGTTCTTC
>-|-|TRBV2|TRBJ2-1
CASRDYPFPVLFF
TGTGCCAGCAGGGACTACCCTTTTCCAGTCCTGTTCTTC
>few|-|TRBV7-2|TRBJ2-5
CASSQSGPQETQYF
TGTGCCAGCAGCCAAAGTGGGCCCCAAGAGACCCAGTACTTC
>-|-|TRBV5-4|TRBJ2-3
CASSPDFSPSTDTQYF
TGTGCCAGCAGCCCTGACTTCTCCCCCTCCACAGATACGCAGTATTTT
>-|TRBD2|TRBV5-5|TRBJ2-1
CASSSRPLAGARNEQFF
TGTGCCAGCAGCTCCCGCCCCCTAGCGGGAGCTCGCAATGAGCAGTTCTTC
>-|-|TRBV29-1|TRBJ2-3
CSVDMNTDTQYF
TGCAGCGTTGACATGAACACAGATACGCAGTATTTT
>once|-|TRBV6-1|TRBJ2-3
CASSVLPSSTDTQYF
TGTGCCAGCAGTGTTTTGCCCTCGAGCACAGATACGCAGTATTTT
>-|-|TRBV21-1|TRBJ1-1
CASSKVITGMNTEAFF
TGTGCCAGCAGCAAAGTAATCACAGGGATGAACACTGAAGCTTTCTTT
>-|-|TRBV27|TRBJ2-3
CASTRHGTDTQYF
TGTGCCAGCACCAGACATGGAACAGATACGCAGTATTTT
>-|TRBD1|TRBV7-2|TRBJ2-7
CASSPRTGGQQYF
TGTGCCAGCAGCCCCCGGACAGGGGGCCAGCAGTACTTC
>-|TRBD1|TRBV4-1|TRBJ1-2
CASSQGPGGSYGYTF
TGCGCCAGCAGCCAAGGTCCAGGGGGCTCTTATGGCTACACCTTC
>-|TRBD2|TRBV28|TRBJ2-1
CASSLVGLAGGNEQFF
TGTGCCAGCAGTTTAGTTGGGCTAGCGGGAGGCAATGAGCAGTTCTTC
>-|-|TRBV11-1|TRBJ1-1
CASSLDWGEAFF
TGTGCCAGCAGCTTAGACTGGGGTGAAGCTTTCTTT
>-|-|TRBV5-1|TRBJ1-5
CASSADVGNQPQHF
TGCGCCAGCAGCGCGGACGTCGGCAATCAGCCCCAGCATTTT
>-|-|TRBV5-1|TRBJ1-4
CASRLKGGEGKLFF
TGCGCCAGCAGGCTTAAGGGGGGCGAGGGAAAACTGTTTTTT
>-|TRBD2|TRBV9|TRBJ2-1
CASSGQSGGVNEQFF
TGTGCCAGCAGCGGCCAGTCGGGAGGGGTCAATGAGCAGTTCTTC
>few|-|TRBV29-1|TRBJ1-1
CSVEPASAFF
TGCAGCGTTGAACCCGCCTCAGCTTTCTTT
>-|-|TRBV18|TRBJ2-6
CASSPRRDSGANVLTF
TGTGCCAGCTCACCGAGGCGGGACTCTGGGGCCAACGTCCTGACTTTC
>-|-|TRBV9|TRBJ2-2
CASSVGTGELFF
TGTGCCAGCAGCGTAGGCACCGGGGAGCTGTTTTTT
>-|-|TRBV6-5|TRBJ2-7
CASSSPNRDYSYEQYF
TGTGCCAGCAGTTCCCCTAACAGGGACTATTCCTACGAGCAGTACTTC
>-|-|TRBV7-6|TRBJ2-1
CASGGQGDNEQFF
TGTGCCAGCGGGGGGCAGGGCGACAATGAGCAGTTCTTC
>-|-|TRBV2|TRBJ2-7
CATKQQVYEQYF
TGTGCCACGAAACAGCAGGTTTACGAGCAGTACTTC